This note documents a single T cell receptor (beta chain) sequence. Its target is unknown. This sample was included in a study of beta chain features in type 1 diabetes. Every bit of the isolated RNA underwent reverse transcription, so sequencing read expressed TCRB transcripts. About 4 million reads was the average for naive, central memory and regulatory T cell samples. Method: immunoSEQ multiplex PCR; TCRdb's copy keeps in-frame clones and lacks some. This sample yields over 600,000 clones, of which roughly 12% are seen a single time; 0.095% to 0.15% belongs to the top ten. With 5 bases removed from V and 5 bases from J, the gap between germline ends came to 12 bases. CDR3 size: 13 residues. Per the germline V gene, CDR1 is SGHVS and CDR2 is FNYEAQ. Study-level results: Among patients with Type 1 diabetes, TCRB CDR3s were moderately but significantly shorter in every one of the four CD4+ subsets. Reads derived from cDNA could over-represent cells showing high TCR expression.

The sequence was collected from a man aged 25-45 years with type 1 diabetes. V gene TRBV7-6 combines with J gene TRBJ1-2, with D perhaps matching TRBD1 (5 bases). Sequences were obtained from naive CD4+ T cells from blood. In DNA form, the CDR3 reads TGTGCCAGCAGCCCCGGGGGGATGTATGGCTACACCTTC. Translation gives CASSPGGMYGYTF.